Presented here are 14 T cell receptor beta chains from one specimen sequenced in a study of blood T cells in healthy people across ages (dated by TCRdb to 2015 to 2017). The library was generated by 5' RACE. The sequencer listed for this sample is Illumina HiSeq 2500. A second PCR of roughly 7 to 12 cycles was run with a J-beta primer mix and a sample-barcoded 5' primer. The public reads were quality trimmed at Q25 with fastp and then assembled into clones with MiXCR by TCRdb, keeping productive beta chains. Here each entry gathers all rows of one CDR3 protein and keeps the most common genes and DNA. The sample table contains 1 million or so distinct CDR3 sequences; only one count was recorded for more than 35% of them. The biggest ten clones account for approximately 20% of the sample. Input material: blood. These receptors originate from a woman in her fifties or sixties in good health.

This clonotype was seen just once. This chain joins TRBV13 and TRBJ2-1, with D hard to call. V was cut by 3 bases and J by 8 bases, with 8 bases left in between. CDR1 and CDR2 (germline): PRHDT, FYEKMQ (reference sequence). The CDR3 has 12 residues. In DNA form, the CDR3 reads TGTGCCAGCAGCTTCCAATCAGATGAGCAGTTCTTC. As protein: CASSFQSDEQFF. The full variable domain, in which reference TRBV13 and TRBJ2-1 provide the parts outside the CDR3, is AAGVIQSPRHLIKEKRETATLKCYPIPRHDTVYWYQQGPGQDPQFLISFYEKMQSDKGSIPDRFSAQQFSDYHSELNMSSLELGDSALYFCASSFQSDEQFFGPGTRLTVL.

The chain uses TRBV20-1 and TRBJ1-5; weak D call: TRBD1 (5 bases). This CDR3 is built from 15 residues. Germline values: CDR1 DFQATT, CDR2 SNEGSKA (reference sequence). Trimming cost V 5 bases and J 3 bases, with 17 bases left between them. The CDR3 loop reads CSASTSTVSNQPQHF. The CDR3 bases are TGCAGTGCTTCAACCTCGACAGTATCCAATCAGCCCCAGCATTTT.

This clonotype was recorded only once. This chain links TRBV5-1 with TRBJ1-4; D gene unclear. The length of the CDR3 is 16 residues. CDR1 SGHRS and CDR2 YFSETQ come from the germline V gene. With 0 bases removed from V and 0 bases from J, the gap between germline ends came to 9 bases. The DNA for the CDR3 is TGCGCCAGCAGCTTGGGCCATCAGACAACTAATGAAAAACTGTTTTTT. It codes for CASSLGHQTTNEKLFF.

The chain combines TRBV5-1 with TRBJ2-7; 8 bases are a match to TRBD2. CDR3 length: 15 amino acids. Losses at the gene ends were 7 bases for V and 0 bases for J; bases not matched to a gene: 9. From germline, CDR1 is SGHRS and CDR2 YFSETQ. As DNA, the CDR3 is TGCGCCAGCGGTCAGGGCGGGAGGCCCTCCTACGAGCAGTACTTC. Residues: CASGQGGRPSYEQYF.

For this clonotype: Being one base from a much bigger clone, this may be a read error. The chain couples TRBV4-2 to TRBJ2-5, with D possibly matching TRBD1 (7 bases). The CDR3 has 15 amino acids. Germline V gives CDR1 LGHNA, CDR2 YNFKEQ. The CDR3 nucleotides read TGTACCAGCAGCCCGCGGGACAGAAATCAAGAGACCCAGTACTTC. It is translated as CTSSPRDRNQETQYF.

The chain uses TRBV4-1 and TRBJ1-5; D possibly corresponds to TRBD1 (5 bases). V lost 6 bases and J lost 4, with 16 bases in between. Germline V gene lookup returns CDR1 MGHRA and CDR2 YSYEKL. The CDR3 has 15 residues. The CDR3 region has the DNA TGCGCCAGCAGACCCGACGGGGGTTGGAATCAGCCCCAGCATTTT. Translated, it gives CASRPDGGWNQPQHF.

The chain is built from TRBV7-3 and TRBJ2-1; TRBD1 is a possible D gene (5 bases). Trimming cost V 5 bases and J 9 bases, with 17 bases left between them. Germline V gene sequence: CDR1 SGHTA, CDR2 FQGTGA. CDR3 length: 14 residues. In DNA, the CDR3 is TGTGCCAGCAGCCAGGGTAGCTCGGTCGGTGAGCAGTTCTTC. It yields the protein CASSQGSSVGEQFF.

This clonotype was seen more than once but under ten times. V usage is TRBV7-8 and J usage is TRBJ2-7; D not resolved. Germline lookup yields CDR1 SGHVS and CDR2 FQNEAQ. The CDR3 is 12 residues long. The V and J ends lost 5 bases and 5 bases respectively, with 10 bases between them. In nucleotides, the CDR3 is TGTGCCAGCAGCCCTACCCCCGACGAGCAGTACTTC. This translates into CASSPTPDEQYF.

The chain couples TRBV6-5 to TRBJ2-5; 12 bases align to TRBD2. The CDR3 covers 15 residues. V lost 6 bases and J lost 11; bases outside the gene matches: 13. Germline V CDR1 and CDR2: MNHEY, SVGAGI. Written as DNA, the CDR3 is TGTGCCAGCAGGTGGACTAGCGGGATTGGGAATGAGCAGTACTTC. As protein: CASRWTSGIGNEQYF.

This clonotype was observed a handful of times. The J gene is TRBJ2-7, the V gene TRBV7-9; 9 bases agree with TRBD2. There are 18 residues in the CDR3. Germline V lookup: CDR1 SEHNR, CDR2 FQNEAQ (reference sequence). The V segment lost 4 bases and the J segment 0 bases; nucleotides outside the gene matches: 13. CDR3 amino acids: CASSSGPPTSGSSYEQYF. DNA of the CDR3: TGTGCCAGCAGCTCAGGACCTCCGACTAGCGGAAGCTCCTACGAGCAGTACTTC.

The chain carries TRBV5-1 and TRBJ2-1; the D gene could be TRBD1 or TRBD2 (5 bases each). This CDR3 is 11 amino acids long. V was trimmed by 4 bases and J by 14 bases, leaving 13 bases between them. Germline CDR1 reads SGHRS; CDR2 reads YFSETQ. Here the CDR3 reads CASSQGVREFF. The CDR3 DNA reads TGCGCCAGCAGCCAGGGAGTACGAGAGTTCTTC.

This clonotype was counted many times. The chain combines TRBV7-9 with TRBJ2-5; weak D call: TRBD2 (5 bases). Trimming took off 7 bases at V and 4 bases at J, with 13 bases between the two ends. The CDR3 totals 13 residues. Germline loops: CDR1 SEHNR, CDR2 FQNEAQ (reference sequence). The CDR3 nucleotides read TGTGCCAGCACCTATGTAGGGAGAGAGACCCAGTACTTC. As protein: CASTYVGRETQYF.

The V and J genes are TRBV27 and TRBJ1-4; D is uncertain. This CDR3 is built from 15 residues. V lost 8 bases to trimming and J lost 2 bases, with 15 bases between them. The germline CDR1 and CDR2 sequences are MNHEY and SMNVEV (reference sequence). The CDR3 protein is CASSAVFTTNEKLFF. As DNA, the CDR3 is TGTGCCAGCTCGGCCGTCTTCACCACTAATGAAAAACTGTTTTTT.

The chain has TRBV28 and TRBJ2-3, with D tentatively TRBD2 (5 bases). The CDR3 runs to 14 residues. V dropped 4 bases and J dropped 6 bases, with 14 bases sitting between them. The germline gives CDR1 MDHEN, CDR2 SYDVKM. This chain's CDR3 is CASSSRGSGDTQYF. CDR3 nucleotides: TGTGCCAGCAGTTCTCGTGGGAGTGGGGATACGCAGTATTTT.